A selection of T cell receptor beta chains follows, all from one sample in a study of cytomegalovirus exposure and HLA in healthy donors. Generated by immunoSEQ multiplex PCR, the TCRdb table keeps only in-frame clones and is missing some. The table includes around 91,000 clones, approximately 94% detected once. Sequenced sample: PBMCs. All receptors come from a woman younger than 45 in good health and CMV-seropositive. The CDR3 runs from the conserved cysteine through the conserved F or W. D genes are given only for firm matches.

TRBD2,TRBV27,TRBJ2-3,TGTGCCAGCAGTTTATCGAGACTAGCGGGAGCCGCGCAGTATTTT,CASSLSRLAGAAQYF
NA,TRBV28,TRBJ1-4,TGTGCCAGCAATCCCTGGGTTCCAGGGCGTGGTGAAAAACTGTTTTTT,CASNPWVPGRGEKLFF
TRBD2,TRBV15,TRBJ2-5,TGTGCCACCAGCAGAGATATAGCGGGAGTAGAGACCCAGTACTTC,CATSRDIAGVETQYF
NA,TRBV28,TRBJ1-1,TGCTTGTCGCGGAAGAGGTTGAACGCTGAAGCTTTCTTT,CLSRKRLNAEAFF
NA,TRBV30,TRBJ1-1,TGTGCCTACTTCCGGGGGGGGAGGATCACTGAAGCTTTCTTT,CAYFRGGRITEAFF
TRBD2,TRBV6-1,TRBJ2-5,TGTGCCAGCAGTCCCCGATCGACTAGCGGGGAGACCCAGTACTTC,CASSPRSTSGETQYF
TRBD2,TRBV7-2,TRBJ2-7,TGTGCCAGCAGCCTCCAGGGACTAGCGGGAGACTCGTACGAGCAGTACTTC,CASSLQGLAGDSYEQYF
NA,TRBV6-5,TRBJ2-2,TGTGCCAGCCAGGCAGTCGACACCGGGGAGCTGTTTTTT,CASQAVDTGELFF
NA,TRBV28,TRBJ2-7,TGTGCCAGCAGTTTAAGGCGACTAATAGTCTACGAGCAGTACTTC,CASSLRRLIVYEQYF
NA,TRBV5-1,TRBJ1-1,TGCGCCAGCAGCGACTTACAGGGAATGAAGAACACTGAAGCTTTCTTT,CASSDLQGMKNTEAFF
TRBD2,TRBV7-2,TRBJ2-3,TGTGCCAGCAGCTTAACCCTCCTCTCCGGGAGGCTAGATACGCAGTATTTT,CASSLTLLSGRLDTQYF
NA,TRBV29-1,TRBJ2-1,TGCAGCGTTGAATATGGCAGGCAGAGCTCCTACAATGAGCAGTTCTTC,CSVEYGRQSSYNEQFF
NA,TRBV4-3,TRBJ2-7,TGCGCCAGCAGCCAGAGTCGGTGGGGAGCAACGACCCACGAGCAGTACTTC,CASSQSRWGATTHEQYF
TRBD1,TRBV6-1,TRBJ2-7,TGTGCCAGCAGTCTAAGGGACAGCTCCTACGAGCAGTACTTC,CASSLRDSSYEQYF
NA,TRBV11-3,TRBJ2-1,TGTGCCAGCAGCTTATCGTCTAGCCGTGCTGAGCAGTTCTTC,CASSLSSSRAEQFF
TRBD1,TRBV5-5,TRBJ1-1,TGTGCCAGCAGCCTCGGGACAGACACTGAAGCTTTCTTT,CASSLGTDTEAFF